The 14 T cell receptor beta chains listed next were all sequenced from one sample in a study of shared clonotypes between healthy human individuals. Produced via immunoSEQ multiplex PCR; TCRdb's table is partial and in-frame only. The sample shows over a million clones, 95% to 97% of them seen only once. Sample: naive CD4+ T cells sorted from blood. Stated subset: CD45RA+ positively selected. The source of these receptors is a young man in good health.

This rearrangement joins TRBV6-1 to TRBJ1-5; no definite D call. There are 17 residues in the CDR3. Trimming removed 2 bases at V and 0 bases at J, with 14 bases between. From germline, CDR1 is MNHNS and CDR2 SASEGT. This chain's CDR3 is CASSEWWSSYSNQPQHF. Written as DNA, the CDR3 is TGTGCCAGCAGTGAATGGTGGTCGTCGTATAGCAATCAGCCCCAGCATTTT.

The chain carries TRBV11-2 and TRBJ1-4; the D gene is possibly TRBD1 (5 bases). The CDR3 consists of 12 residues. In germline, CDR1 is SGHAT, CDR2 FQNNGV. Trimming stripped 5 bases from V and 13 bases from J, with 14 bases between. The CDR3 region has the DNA TGTGCCAGCAGCCCTGGGGCTGGGGGACTGTTTTTT. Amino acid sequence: CASSPGAGGLFF.

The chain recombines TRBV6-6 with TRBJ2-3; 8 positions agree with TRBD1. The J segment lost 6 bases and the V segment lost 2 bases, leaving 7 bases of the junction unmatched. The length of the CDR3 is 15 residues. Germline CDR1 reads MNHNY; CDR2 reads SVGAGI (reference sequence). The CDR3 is CASSYTGTGGDTQYF. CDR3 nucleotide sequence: TGTGCCAGCAGTTACACCGGGACAGGTGGCGATACGCAGTATTTT.

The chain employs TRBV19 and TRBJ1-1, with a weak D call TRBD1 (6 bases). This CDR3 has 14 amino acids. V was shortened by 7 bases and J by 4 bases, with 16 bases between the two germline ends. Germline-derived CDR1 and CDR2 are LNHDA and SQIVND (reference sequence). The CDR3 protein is CASTLRGPGTEAFF. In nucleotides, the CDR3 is TGTGCCAGTACTCTCCGGGGGCCGGGCACTGAAGCTTTCTTT. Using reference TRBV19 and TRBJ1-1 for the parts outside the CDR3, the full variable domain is DGGITQSPKYLFRKEGQNVTLSCEQNLNHDAMYWYRQDPGQGLRLIYYSQIVNDFQKGDIAEGYSVSREKKESFPLTVTSAQKNPTAFYLCASTLRGPGTEAFFGQGTRLTVV.

The CDR3 loop is CASSVWRDRTDTQYF. CDR3 in DNA: TGTGCCAGCAGCGTATGGCGGGACCGCACAGATACGCAGTATTTT. The chain carries TRBV9 and TRBJ2-3, with a tentative D call TRBD2 (6 bases). The CDR3 contains 15 residues. V was shortened by 1 base and J by 1 base, with 10 bases between the two germline ends. Germline CDR1 is SGDLS and CDR2 is YYNGEE.

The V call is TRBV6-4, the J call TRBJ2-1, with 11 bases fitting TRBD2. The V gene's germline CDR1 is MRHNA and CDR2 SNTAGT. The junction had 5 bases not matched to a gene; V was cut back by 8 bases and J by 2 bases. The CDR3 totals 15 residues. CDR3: CASPPGLAAYNEQFF. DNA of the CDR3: TGTGCCAGCCCGCCGGGACTAGCGGCCTACAATGAGCAGTTCTTC.

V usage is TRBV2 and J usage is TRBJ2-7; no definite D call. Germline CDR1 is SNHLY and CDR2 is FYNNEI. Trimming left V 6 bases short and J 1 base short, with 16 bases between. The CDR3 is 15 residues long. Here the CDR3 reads CASRVIPTPSYEQYF. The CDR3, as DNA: TGTGCCAGCAGAGTAATCCCGACACCTTCCTACGAGCAGTACTTC. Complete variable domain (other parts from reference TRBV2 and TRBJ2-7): EPEVTQTPSHQVTQMGQEVILRCVPISNHLYFYWYRQILGQKVEFLVSFYNNEISEKSEIFDDQFSVERPDGSNFTLKIRSTKLEDSAMYFCASRVIPTPSYEQYFGPGTRLTVT.

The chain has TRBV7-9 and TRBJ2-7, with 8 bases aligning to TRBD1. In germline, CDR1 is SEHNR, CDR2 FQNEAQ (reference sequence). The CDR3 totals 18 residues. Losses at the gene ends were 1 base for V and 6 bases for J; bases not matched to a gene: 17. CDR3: CASSLVNYSGTGSSEQYF. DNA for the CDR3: TGTGCCAGCAGCTTAGTCAACTATTCCGGGACAGGTTCTTCCGAGCAGTACTTC.

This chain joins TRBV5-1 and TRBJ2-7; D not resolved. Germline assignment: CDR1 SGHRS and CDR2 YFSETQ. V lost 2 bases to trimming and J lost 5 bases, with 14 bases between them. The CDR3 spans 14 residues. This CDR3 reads CASSLQPEGNEQYF. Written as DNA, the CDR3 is TGCGCCAGCAGCTTACAGCCCGAAGGGAACGAGCAGTACTTC. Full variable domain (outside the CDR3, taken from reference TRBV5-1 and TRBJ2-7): KAGVTQTPRYLIKTRGQQVTLSCSPISGHRSVSWYQQTPGQGLQFLFEYFSETQRNKGNFPGRFSGRQFSNSRSEMNVSTLELGDSALYLCASSLQPEGNEQYFGPGTRLTVT.

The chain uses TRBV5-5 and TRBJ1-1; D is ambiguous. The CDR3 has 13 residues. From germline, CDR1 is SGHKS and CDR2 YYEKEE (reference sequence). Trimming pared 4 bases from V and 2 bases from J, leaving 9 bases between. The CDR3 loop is CASSRRDNTEAFF. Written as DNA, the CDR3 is TGTGCCAGCAGCAGAAGGGATAACACTGAAGCTTTCTTT.

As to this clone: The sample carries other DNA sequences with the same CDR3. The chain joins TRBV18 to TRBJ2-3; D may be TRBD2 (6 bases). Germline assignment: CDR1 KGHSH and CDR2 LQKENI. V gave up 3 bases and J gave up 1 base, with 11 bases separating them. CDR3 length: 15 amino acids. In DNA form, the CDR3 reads TGTGCCAGCTCACCTCTGACTAGTGGCACAGATACGCAGTATTTT. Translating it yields CASSPLTSGTDTQYF.

CDR3 in amino acids: CATRDRNPHTEAFF. The CDR3 DNA reads as TGTGCCACACGGGACAGGAACCCCCACACTGAAGCTTTCTTT. The chain joins TRBV2 to TRBJ1-1; the match to TRBD1 covers 8 bases. The CDR3 spans 14 residues. The germline gives CDR1 SNHLY, CDR2 FYNNEI. V dropped 10 bases and J dropped 3; count of bases not matched to a gene: 10. Variable domain in full (rest from reference TRBV2 and TRBJ1-1): EPEVTQTPSHQVTQMGQEVILRCVPISNHLYFYWYRQILGQKVEFLVSFYNNEISEKSEIFDDQFSVERPDGSNFTLKIRSTKLEDSAMYFCATRDRNPHTEAFFGQGTRLTVV.

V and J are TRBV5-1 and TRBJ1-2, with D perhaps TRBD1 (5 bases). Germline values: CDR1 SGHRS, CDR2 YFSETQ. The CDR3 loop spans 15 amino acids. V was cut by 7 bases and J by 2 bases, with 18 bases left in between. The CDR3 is CASRGVAGPNYGYTF. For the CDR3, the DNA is TGCGCCAGCCGGGGGGTTGCAGGGCCAAACTATGGCTACACCTTC. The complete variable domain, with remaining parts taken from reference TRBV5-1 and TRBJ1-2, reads KAGVTQTPRYLIKTRGQQVTLSCSPISGHRSVSWYQQTPGQGLQFLFEYFSETQRNKGNFPGRFSGRQFSNSRSEMNVSTLELGDSALYLCASRGVAGPNYGYTFGSGTRLTVV.

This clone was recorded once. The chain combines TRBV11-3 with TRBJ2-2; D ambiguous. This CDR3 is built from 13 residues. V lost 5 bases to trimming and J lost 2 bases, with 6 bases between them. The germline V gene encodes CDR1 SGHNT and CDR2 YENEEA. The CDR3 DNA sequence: TGTGCCAGCAGCCCTTCAAACACCGGGGAGCTGTTTTTT. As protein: CASSPSNTGELFF.